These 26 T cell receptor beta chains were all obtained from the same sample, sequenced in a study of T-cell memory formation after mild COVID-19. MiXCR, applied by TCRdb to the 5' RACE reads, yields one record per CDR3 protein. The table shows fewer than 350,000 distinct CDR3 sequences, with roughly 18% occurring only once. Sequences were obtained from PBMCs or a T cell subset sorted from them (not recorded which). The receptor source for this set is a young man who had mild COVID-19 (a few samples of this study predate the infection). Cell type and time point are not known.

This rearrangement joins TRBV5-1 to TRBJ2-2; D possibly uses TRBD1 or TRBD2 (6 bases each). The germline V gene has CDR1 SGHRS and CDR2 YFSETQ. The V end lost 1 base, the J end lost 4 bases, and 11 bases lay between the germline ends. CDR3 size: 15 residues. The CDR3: CASSLPGASTGELFF. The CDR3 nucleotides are TGCGCCAGCAGCTTGCCGGGGGCTTCCACCGGGGAGCTGTTTTTT.

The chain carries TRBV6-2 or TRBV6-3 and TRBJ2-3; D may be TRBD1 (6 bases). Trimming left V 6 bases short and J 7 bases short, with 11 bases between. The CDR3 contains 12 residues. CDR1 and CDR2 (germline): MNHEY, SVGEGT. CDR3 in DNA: TGTGCCAGCAGGCCGGGACAACATACGCAGTATTTT. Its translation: CASRPGQHTQYF.

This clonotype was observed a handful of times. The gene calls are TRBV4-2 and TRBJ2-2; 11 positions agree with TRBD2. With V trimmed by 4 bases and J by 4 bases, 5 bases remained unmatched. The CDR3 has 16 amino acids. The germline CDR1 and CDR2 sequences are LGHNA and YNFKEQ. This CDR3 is CASSLMTSGATGELFF. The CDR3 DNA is TGTGCCAGCAGCCTAATGACTAGCGGGGCCACCGGGGAGCTGTTTTTT.

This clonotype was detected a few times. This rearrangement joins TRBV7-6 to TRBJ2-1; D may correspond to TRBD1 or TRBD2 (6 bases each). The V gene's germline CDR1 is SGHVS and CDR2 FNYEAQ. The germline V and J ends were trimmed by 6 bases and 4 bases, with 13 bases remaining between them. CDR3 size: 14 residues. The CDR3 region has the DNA TGTGCCAGCAGTTCTGGGGGGCCTTACAATGAGCAGTTCTTC. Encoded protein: CASSSGGPYNEQFF.

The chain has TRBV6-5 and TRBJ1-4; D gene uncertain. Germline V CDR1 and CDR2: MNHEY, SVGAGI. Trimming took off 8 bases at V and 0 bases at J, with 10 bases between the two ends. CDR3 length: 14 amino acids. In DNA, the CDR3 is TGTGCCAGCCGGGGAATGGCAACTAATGAAAAACTGTTTTTT. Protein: CASRGMATNEKLFF.

In DNA, the CDR3 is TGTGCCAGCAGTGAGGACGCAACCGGGGAGCTGTTTTTT. Its protein is CASSEDATGELFF. The gene calls are TRBV6-4 and TRBJ2-2; D unresolved. Germline CDR1 reads MRHNA; CDR2 reads SNTAGT. This CDR3 comprises 13 residues. Trimming left V 3 bases short and J 5 bases short, with 7 bases between.

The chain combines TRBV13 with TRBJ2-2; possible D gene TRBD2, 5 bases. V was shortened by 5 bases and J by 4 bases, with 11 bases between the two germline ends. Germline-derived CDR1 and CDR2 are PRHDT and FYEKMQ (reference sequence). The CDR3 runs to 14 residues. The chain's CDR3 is CASSTRRRTGELFF. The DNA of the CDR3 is TGTGCCAGCAGCACCAGGAGGCGCACCGGGGAGCTGTTTTTT.

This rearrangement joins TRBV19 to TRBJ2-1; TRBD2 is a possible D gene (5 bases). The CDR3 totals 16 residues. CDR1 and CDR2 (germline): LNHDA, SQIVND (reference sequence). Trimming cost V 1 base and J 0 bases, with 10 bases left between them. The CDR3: CASSIGGQSSYNEQFF. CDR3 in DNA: TGTGCCAGTAGTATAGGCGGGCAGAGCTCCTACAATGAGCAGTTCTTC.

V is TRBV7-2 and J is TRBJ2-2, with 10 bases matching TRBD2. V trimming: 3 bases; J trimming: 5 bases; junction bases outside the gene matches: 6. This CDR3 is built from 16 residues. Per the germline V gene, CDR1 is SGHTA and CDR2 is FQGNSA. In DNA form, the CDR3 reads TGTGCCAGCAGCTTCCTAGCGGGGGCGGCGACCGGGGAGCTGTTTTTT. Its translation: CASSFLAGAATGELFF.

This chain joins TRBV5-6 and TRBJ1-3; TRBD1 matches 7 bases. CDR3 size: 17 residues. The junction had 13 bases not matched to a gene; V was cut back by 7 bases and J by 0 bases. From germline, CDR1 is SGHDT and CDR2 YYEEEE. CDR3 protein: CASRYRGPPLSGNTIYF. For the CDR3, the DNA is TGTGCCAGCCGGTACAGGGGCCCCCCTCTCTCTGGAAACACCATATATTTT.

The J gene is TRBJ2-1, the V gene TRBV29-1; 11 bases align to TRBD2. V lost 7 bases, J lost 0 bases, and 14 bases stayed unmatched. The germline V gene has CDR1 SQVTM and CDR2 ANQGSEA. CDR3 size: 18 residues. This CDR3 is CSATTGTSGAFSYNEQFF. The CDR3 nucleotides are TGCAGCGCTACAACCGGGACTAGCGGTGCCTTCTCCTACAATGAGCAGTTCTTC.

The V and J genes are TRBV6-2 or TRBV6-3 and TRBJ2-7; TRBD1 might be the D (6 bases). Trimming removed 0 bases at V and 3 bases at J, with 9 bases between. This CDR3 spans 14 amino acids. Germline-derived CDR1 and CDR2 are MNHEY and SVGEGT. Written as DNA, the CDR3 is TGTGCCAGCAGTTACTCCCACAGGGACTACGAGCAGTACGTC. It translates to CASSYSHRDYEQYV.

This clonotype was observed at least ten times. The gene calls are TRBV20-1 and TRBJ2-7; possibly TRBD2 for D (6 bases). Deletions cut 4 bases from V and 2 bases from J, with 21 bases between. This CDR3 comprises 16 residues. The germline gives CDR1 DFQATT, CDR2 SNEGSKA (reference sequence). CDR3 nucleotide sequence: TGCAGTGCTAAAGTCCCGCGGGCGGGGATAGCCTACGAGCAGTACTTC. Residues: CSAKVPRAGIAYEQYF.

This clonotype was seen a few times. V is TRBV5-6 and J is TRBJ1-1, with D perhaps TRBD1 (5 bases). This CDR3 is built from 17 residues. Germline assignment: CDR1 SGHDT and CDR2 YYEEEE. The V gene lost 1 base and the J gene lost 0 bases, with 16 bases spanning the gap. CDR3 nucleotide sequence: TGTGCCAGCAGCTTGACGGGGCAGGGATCGTTGAACACTGAAGCTTTCTTT. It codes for CASSLTGQGSLNTEAFF.

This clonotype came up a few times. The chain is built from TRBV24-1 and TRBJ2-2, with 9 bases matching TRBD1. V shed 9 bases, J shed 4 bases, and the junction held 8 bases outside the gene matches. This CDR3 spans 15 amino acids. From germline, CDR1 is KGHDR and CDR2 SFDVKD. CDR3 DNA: TGTGCCACCTCCCGGACAGGGGATCCCACCGGGGAGCTGTTTTTT. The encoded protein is CATSRTGDPTGELFF.

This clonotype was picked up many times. This CDR3 reads CASSPGTGADTQYF. CDR3 in DNA: TGTGCCAGCAGTCCCGGGACAGGGGCCGATACGCAGTATTTT. The chain combines TRBV12-3 or TRBV12-4 with TRBJ2-3; 10 bases line up with TRBD1. The CDR3 loop spans 14 amino acids. The trim removed 5 bases at V and 6 bases at J, leaving 5 bases unmatched.

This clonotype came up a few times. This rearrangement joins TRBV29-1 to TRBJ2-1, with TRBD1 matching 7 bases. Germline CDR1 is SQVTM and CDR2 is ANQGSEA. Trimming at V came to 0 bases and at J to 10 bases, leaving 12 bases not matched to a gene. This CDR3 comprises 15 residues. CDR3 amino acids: CSVEDGPAGGREQFF. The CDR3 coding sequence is TGCAGCGTTGAAGATGGTCCTGCAGGGGGTAGGGAGCAGTTCTTC.

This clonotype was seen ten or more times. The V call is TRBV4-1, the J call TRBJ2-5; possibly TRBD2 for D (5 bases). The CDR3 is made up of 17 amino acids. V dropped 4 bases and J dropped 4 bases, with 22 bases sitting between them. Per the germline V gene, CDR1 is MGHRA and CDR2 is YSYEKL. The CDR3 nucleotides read TGCGCCAGCAGCCCCAGATCTTCAGGCAGCGGAGGAGAGACCCAGTACTTC. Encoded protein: CASSPRSSGSGGETQYF.

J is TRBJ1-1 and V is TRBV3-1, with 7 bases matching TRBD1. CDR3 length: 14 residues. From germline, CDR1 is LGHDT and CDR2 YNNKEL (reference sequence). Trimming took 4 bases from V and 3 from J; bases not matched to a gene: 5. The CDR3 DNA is TGTGCCAGCAGCCTGACAGGGTCGTACACTGAAGCTTTCTTT. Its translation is CASSLTGSYTEAFF.

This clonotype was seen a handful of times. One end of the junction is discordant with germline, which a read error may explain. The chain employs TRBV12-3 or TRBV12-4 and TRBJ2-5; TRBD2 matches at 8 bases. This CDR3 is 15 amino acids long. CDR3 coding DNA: TGTGCCAGCAGCTTAGGCCAGCGGGGGCCAGAGACCCAGTACTTC. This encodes CASSLGQRGPETQYF.

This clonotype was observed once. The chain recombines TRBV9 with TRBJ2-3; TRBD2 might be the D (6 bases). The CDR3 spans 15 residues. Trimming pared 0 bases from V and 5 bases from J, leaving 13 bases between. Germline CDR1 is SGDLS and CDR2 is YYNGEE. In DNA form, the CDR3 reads TGTGCCAGCAGCGTAGGTACTAGCAGGATAGATACGCAGTATTTT. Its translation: CASSVGTSRIDTQYF.

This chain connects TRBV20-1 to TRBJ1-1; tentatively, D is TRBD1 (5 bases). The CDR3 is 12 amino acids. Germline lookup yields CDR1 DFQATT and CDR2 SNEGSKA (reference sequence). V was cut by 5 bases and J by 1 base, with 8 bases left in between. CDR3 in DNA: TGCAGTGCTTCTACAGGGAACACTGAAGCTTTCTTT. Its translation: CSASTGNTEAFF.

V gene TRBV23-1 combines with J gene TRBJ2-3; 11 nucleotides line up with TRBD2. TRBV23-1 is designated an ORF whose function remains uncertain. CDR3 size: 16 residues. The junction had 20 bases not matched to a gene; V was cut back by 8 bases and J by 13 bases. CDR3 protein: CASSARPVIAGGPEYF. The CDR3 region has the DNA TGCGCCAGCTCCGCCCGACCCGTAATAGCGGGGGGGCCTGAGTATTTT.

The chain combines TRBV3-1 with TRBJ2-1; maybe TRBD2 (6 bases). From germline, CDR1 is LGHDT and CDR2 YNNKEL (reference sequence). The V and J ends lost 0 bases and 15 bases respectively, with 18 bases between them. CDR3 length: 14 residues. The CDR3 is CASSQDGLDYQSFF. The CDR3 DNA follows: TGTGCCAGCAGCCAAGACGGCTTGGACTACCAGTCGTTCTTC.

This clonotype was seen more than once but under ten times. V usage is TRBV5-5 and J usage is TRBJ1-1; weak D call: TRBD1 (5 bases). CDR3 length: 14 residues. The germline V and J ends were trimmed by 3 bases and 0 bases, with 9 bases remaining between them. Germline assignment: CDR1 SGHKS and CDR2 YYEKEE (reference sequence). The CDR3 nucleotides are TGTGCCAGCAGCTGGTCAGGGTTGAACACTGAAGCTTTCTTT. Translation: CASSWSGLNTEAFF.

The CDR3 region has the DNA TGTGCCAGCAGTTACAGGGCCTACGAGCAGTACGTC. It encodes CASSYRAYEQYV. The V call is TRBV6-2 or TRBV6-3, the J call TRBJ2-7; D call uncertain. The CDR3 spans 12 residues. Germline V CDR1 and CDR2: MNHEY, SVGEGT. The V gene lost 2 bases and the J gene lost 2 bases, with 4 bases spanning the gap.